This TCR beta chain was documented in a study of blood T cell repertoires in COVID-19 (dated by TCRdb to the early 2020s). Regarding the research as a whole: The collaborator samples originated in the United States, Italy and Spain and spanned the acute and convalescent phases of COVID-19. The samples were drawn from two sources: the first 160 participants of the ongoing ImmuneRACE study, and about 1,300 subjects contributed by 6 global collaborators. Nearly every sample came with metadata listing a de-identified subject ID, COVID-19 status, age in years and sex. The dataset comprised deeply sampled blood TCRbeta repertoires from subjects exposed to, actively infected with, or recovered from COVID-19. A freely available public database, intended as a resource for researchers studying the immune response to SARS-CoV-2, is where the repertoires were released. Where HLA class I and class II types were available, the types were taken from metadata supplied by the sample provider, not from assay-based typing. The material from the prospective study consisted of cDNA or gDNA derived from T cells, B-cell-depleted T cells, or PBMCs. Here is what the overall study found, with its caveats: The amount of clinical and demographic metadata varied by source and participant and was provided uncurated.

Collaborating institutions collected whole blood in K2EDTA tubes following their own protocols. For TCRbeta analysis, collaborators shipped samples as frozen whole blood, isolated PBMCs, or DNA extracted from either of those sample types. Turning to this clone: Its antigen remains unidentified. No base-level quality is on record; no much larger clone is a single base apart.

TCRbeta CDR3 regions were amplified from genomic DNA using the immunoSEQ Assay, a bias-controlled multiplex PCR. Concerning the study's data processing: The number of nucleated cells in each sample was estimated from the amplification of reference gene primers within the assay. To quantify the absolute abundance of each unique TCRbeta CDR3 rearrangement, sequence reads were collapsed and filtered. For each sample, productive Simpson clonality was calculated as the square root of Simpson's diversity index over productive rearrangements. TCRdb holds this immuneACCESS table with in-frame rearrangements only. Some clones are missing; in checked studies, unresolved V genes explain under half, and the rest has no known cause. D and trimming come from the DNA, and the V and J calls and clone size come from that table. The sample table records 30,000 to 50,000 clones; around 87% of these occur just once. About 25% of the sample is taken by the ten largest.

The CDR3 covers 15 residues, taking in both the cysteine and the phenylalanine. Just CDR3 DNA is preserved here, 45 bases in frame from base 1. Looking up the germline V gene yields CDR1 SNHLY and CDR2 FYNNEI. V is cut back by 6 bases and J by 3 bases, with 5 bases in the junction unmatched. Sequenced material: peripheral blood. The V and J genes are TRBV2 and TRBJ2-2, with 9 bases in between that match TRBD1. The TCR originated in a man aged 50 or older with active or convalescent COVID-19. The CDR3 is CASRTGGADTGELFF. At the DNA level, the sequence is TGTGCCAGCAGAACAGGGGGCGCGGACACCGGGGAGCTGTTTTTT.